This T cell receptor beta chain was documented in a study of blood T cell repertoires in COVID-19. This CDR3 has 17 residues. Per the study methods: Amplification from reference gene primers served as the basis for estimated nucleated cell counts. Profiling relied on immunoSEQ multiplex PCR, and the TCRdb table lists in-frame clones only, not all of them. V, J and clone size are those of that table, while D and trimming were read from the DNA. This table holds 150,000 to 200,000 clones, 84% found once. The receptor was derived from a woman older than 75 with acute or convalescent COVID-19. The gene calls are TRBV21-1 and TRBJ1-3; the D call in the table, TRBD1, was not verified against the DNA. TRBV21-1 is classified as a pseudogene. Material: peripheral blood. The CDR3 reads CASSKAIDRGHGNTIYF. CDR3 coding DNA: TGTGCCAGCAGCAAAGCTATCGACAGGGGGCACGGAAACACCATATATTTT.